This T cell receptor beta chain was profiled in a study of beta chain features in type 1 diabetes. Study-wide points: It was possible that PCR favored shorter templates, equally so in patients and controls. A greater similarity of naive, central memory and Treg TCRB repertoires was seen among patients than among healthy donors.

Expressed TCRB transcripts got sequenced, as all isolated RNA was reverse transcribed. Produced via immunoSEQ multiplex PCR; TCRdb's table is partial and in-frame only. The repertoire includes around 250,000 clones, 25% to 30% of them detected once, and approximately 4% sits in the top ten. The CDR3 runs 14 residues. With 1 base removed from V and 10 bases from J, the gap between germline ends came to 15 bases. Per the germline V gene, CDR1 is MGHDK and CDR2 is SYGVNS. This clone has a count of ten or more. The antigen remains unidentified. Specimen: central memory CD4+ T cells from blood. The gene calls are TRBV25-1 and TRBJ2-3, with D tentatively TRBD2 (5 bases). The sequence came from a man aged 25 to 40 in good health. The CDR3 region is CASSEWKNPGSQYF. For the CDR3, the DNA is TGTGCCAGCAGTGAATGGAAAAACCCGGGGTCGCAGTATTTT. Together with reference TRBV25-1 and TRBJ2-3, the CDR3 gives the full variable domain: EADIYQTPRYLVIGTGKKITLECSQTMGHDKMYWYQQDPGMELHLIHYSYGVNSTEKGDLSSESTVSRIRTEHFPLTLESARPSHTSQYLCASSEWKNPGSQYFGPGTRLTVL.